Below, one T cell receptor beta chain is given with its context. Primers used in a second PCR of roughly 7 to 11 cycles were a sample-barcoded 5' primer and a J-beta primer mix. TCRdb ran MiXCR on the 5' RACE reads and lists one entry per CDR3 protein. The data contain some 1 million distinct CDR3 sequences, roughly 45% of them singletons. This entry comes from a study of blood T cells in healthy people across ages. This CDR3 contains 17 residues. The chain recombines TRBV21-1 with TRBJ2-3; the D call of TRBD2 is as the table states it, not checked on the DNA. TRBV21-1 is a known pseudogene. The TCR was taken from a woman between 55 and 75 years old in good health. The source material was blood. CDR3 region: CASSKRLAGVKTDTQYF. The CDR3 DNA reads as TGTGCCAGCAGCAAAAGACTAGCGGGAGTTAAGACAGATACGCAGTATTTT.